The clone carrying this T cell receptor beta chain was counted a few times. Its target is unknown. The isolated RNA, all of it, was reverse transcribed, so expressed TCRB transcripts were what got sequenced. Repertoires were generated with immunoSEQ multiplex PCR, while TCRdb's copy carries only in-frame clones and drops some. The data contain about 160,000 clones, around a tenth of them singletons. This record belongs to a study of beta chain features in type 1 diabetes. Whole-study results and caveats: Shortening of TCRB CDR3s, moderate but significant, appeared in all four CD4+ subsets of Type 1 diabetes patients. HLA influence on TCRB rearrangement stayed unresolved here.

Germline CDR1 reads SQVTM; CDR2 reads ANQGSEA. There are 14 residues in the CDR3. Trimming cost V 7 bases and J 0 bases; bases outside gene matches: 5. Sequencing was performed on central memory CD4+ T cells from blood. The V gene is TRBV29-1, the J gene TRBJ2-3; 9 bases line up with TRBD2. The clonotype was recovered from a man aged 30 to 39 with type 1 diabetes. The CDR3 sequence: CSDRTSESTDTQYF. The CDR3 DNA follows: TGCAGCGACCGGACTAGCGAAAGCACAGATACGCAGTATTTT.